The present T cell receptor (beta chain) was sequenced within a study of blood T cell repertoires in COVID-19. On the study more broadly: Acute-phase and convalescent COVID-19 samples originated in the United States, Italy and Spain. Sources were T cells, B-cell-depleted T cells, or PBMCs; the material itself was cDNA or gDNA.

Original data processing: How many nucleated cells were present was estimated from reference gene primer amplification. Sequenced by immunoSEQ multiplex PCR; TCRdb stores in-frame clones only, minus some. From that table come the V and J calls and clone size; the DNA was used to work out D and trimming. This table has 45,000 to 65,000 clones, 78% appearing once. The CDR3 runs 16 residues. Trimming took 4 bases from V and 2 from J, leaving 17 bases between them. The V gene's germline CDR1 is MGHRA and CDR2 YSYEKL. The genes are TRBV4-1 and TRBJ1-2, with D unresolved. Sequenced sample: peripheral blood. This sequence originates from a human donor in a cohort sampled during active COVID-19. CDR3 sequence: CASSLEPGAGNYGYTF. The CDR3 DNA reads TGCGCCAGCAGCCTTGAACCGGGAGCGGGGAACTATGGCTACACCTTC.